The 16 T cell receptor beta chains given below trace back to one sample, sequenced in a study of shared clonotypes between healthy human individuals (dated by TCRdb to the early 2020s). CD8 naive samples were obtained by positive selection for CCR7 among CD45RO-negative cells, yielding a CD45RA+CCR7+ population from which TemRA cells were excluded. Library preparation employed the immunoSEQ multiplex PCR assay. Entries here come from immuneACCESS through TCRdb and include only in-frame sequences with V and J called. Some clones fail to appear in such tables; in the studies checked, an unresolved V gene covers under half of the shortfall, and the cause of the remainder is unknown. The sample data list millions of clones, and just under 95% of these were observed just once. Roughly 1% of the sample lies in the top ten. The specimen was naive CD8+ T cells sorted from blood. Per the publication, the cell subset or site label means: CD45RA+CCR7+. The receptors derive from a man between 18 and 29 years old in good health.

This rearrangement joins TRBV27 to TRBJ2-7; 8 nucleotides match TRBD1. Germline CDR1 and CDR2: MNHEY and SMNVEV (reference sequence). Unmatched junction bases numbered 8, after V lost 5 bases and J lost 5 bases. The CDR3 totals 14 residues. CDR3 sequence reads: CASSVQGALHEQYF. In DNA, the CDR3 is TGTGCCAGCAGTGTTCAGGGGGCGCTCCACGAGCAGTACTTC.

The chain recombines TRBV6-5 with TRBJ2-7; D unresolved. The germline V gene has CDR1 MNHEY and CDR2 SVGAGI. The CDR3 totals 13 residues. The V end lost 2 bases, the J end lost 4 bases, and 9 bases lay between the germline ends. The CDR3 is CASSYGILYEQYF. The CDR3 nucleotides are TGTGCCAGCAGTTACGGAATCTTATACGAGCAGTACTTC.

J is TRBJ2-5 and V is TRBV28; 8 nucleotides agree with TRBD2. The CDR3 runs to 15 residues. CDR1 is MDHEN, CDR2 SYDVKM, per germline. The V and J ends lost 6 bases and 5 bases, in that order; junction bases with no gene match: 11. The CDR3 nucleotides are TGTGCCAGCAGCCTGCCACGGGGGGGCTTGGAGACCCAGTACTTC. It yields the protein CASSLPRGGLETQYF.

The V and J genes are TRBV5-4 and TRBJ2-1; 8 nucleotides line up with TRBD2. The CDR3 consists of 15 residues. The V gene end was trimmed by 3 bases and the J gene end by 7 bases; junction bases not matched to a gene: 9. Germline CDR1 reads SGHNT; CDR2 reads YYREEE (reference sequence). DNA for the CDR3: TGTGCCAGCAGCTCAGAAGCGGGAGTCTTGAATGAGCAGTTCTTC. Encoded protein: CASSSEAGVLNEQFF.

This chain joins TRBV5-1 and TRBJ2-7; TRBD1 agrees at 9 bases. CDR1 and CDR2 (germline): SGHRS, YFSETQ. There are 16 residues in the CDR3. V shed 5 bases and J 6 bases; nucleotides not matched to a gene: 15. The CDR3 loop is CASRERQGEIWCEQYF. The DNA for the CDR3 is TGCGCCAGCAGGGAAAGACAGGGGGAAATCTGGTGCGAGCAGTACTTC.

The rearrangement uses TRBV11-2 and TRBJ2-7, with 12 bases identical to TRBD2. Germline V gene data show CDR1 as SGHAT and CDR2 as FQNNGV. The CDR3 is 15 residues long. Trimming removed 4 bases from V and 4 bases from J; junction bases left unmatched: 5. CDR3 amino acids: CASSSRLAGEYEQYF. CDR3 sequence (DNA): TGTGCCAGCAGCTCCAGACTAGCGGGAGAATACGAGCAGTACTTC.

J is TRBJ1-2 and V is TRBV6-1; the D gene is possibly TRBD1 (6 bases). Trimming left V 2 bases short and J 4 bases short, with 14 bases between. Germline V gene lookup returns CDR1 MNHNS and CDR2 SASEGT. This CDR3 has 15 amino acids. The CDR3: CASSEPPGAVYGYTF. In nucleotides, the CDR3 is TGTGCCAGCAGTGAACCCCCAGGGGCGGTCTATGGCTACACCTTC.

The chain combines TRBV6-1 with TRBJ1-2; TRBD1 is a possible D gene (6 bases). The germline V gene encodes CDR1 MNHNS and CDR2 SASEGT. The CDR3 spans 13 residues. Trimming removed 5 bases at V and 6 bases at J, with 13 bases between. As DNA, the CDR3 is TGTGCCAGCAGTCAGGCAGGGGCTAATGGCTACACCTTC. Encoded protein: CASSQAGANGYTF.

Points on this clone: The identical CDR3 is also encoded by other nucleotide sequences in the sample. The V call is TRBV5-4, the J call TRBJ2-7; tentatively, D is TRBD1 (5 bases). The CDR3 contains 14 residues. Germline loops: CDR1 SGHNT, CDR2 YYREEE (reference sequence). Between the trimmed V and J ends, which lost 0 bases and 2 bases, there was a span of 9 bases. CDR3 sequence: CASSLAQGAYEQYF. CDR3 coding DNA: TGTGCCAGCAGCTTGGCGCAGGGCGCCTACGAGCAGTACTTC. Using reference TRBV5-4 and TRBJ2-7 for the parts outside the CDR3, the full variable domain is ETGVTQSPTHLIKTRGQQVTLRCSSQSGHNTVSWYQQALGQGPQFIFQYYREEENGRGNFPPRFSGLQFPNYSSELNVNALELDDSALYLCASSLAQGAYEQYFGPGTRLTVT.

V usage is TRBV7-9 and J usage is TRBJ2-1, with 8 bases matching TRBD2. The V gene's germline CDR1 is SEHNR and CDR2 FQNEAQ (reference sequence). The trim removed 3 bases at V and 14 bases at J, leaving 3 bases unmatched. There are 11 residues in the CDR3. CDR3 protein: CASSLGLEEFF. As DNA, the CDR3 is TGTGCCAGCAGCTTGGGACTAGAAGAGTTCTTC.

V usage is TRBV13 and J usage is TRBJ2-7; D is unclear. The CDR3 loop spans 12 amino acids. V was trimmed by 1 base and J by 6 bases, leaving 7 bases between them. CDR1 PRHDT and CDR2 FYEKMQ come from the germline V gene (reference sequence). The DNA for the CDR3 is TGTGCCAGCAGCTTAGATAGGATCGAGCAGTACTTC. Amino acid sequence: CASSLDRIEQYF.

The chain links TRBV10-2 to TRBJ2-3; TRBD2 aligns across 9 bases. The CDR3 contains 15 residues. Unmatched junction bases numbered 12, after V lost 10 bases and J lost 4 bases. Germline loops: CDR1 WSHSY, CDR2 SAAADI. CDR3 DNA: TGCGCCACCACGCGCCTATTAGCGGGAGCAGATACGCAGTATTTT. It encodes CATTRLLAGADTQYF.

The V and J genes are TRBV5-1 and TRBJ1-6; 9 bases are a match to TRBD1. The CDR3 covers 16 residues. Trimming at V came to 4 bases and at J to 8 bases, leaving 10 bases not matched to a gene. Germline V gene data show CDR1 as SGHRS and CDR2 as YFSETQ. Here the CDR3 reads CASSPQQGARDSPLHF. The DNA of the CDR3 is TGCGCCAGCAGCCCCCAACAGGGGGCGCGAGATTCACCCCTCCACTTT.

This sequence joins TRBV6-6 and TRBJ1-1; tentative D call: TRBD1 (5 bases). Germline V gene sequence: CDR1 MNHNY, CDR2 SVGAGI (reference sequence). Between the trimmed V and J ends, which lost 10 bases and 1 base, there was a span of 22 bases. The CDR3 contains 16 residues. Written as DNA, the CDR3 is TGTGCCACCATTGCCGCTCAGGGTTTGGGGAACACTGAAGCTTTCTTT. Residues: CATIAAQGLGNTEAFF.

This clone was counted once. J is TRBJ2-7 and V is TRBV5-1, with 9 nucleotides matching TRBD1. Trimming took 0 bases from V and 3 from J; bases not matched to a gene: 10. This CDR3 region has 17 residues. The germline gives CDR1 SGHRS, CDR2 YFSETQ. For the CDR3, the DNA is TGCGCCAGCAGCTTGGCCGGACAGGGGTCAAAGTTCTACGAGCAGTACTTC. This codes for CASSLAGQGSKFYEQYF.

CDR3 residues: CASSSHTEGEADTQYF. CDR3 nucleotides: TGTGCCAGCAGCTCTCACACCGAGGGGGAGGCAGATACGCAGTATTTT. The chain employs TRBV7-6 and TRBJ2-3; possibly TRBD1 or TRBD2 for D (6 bases each). The germline CDR1 and CDR2 sequences are SGHVS and FNYEAQ. There are 16 residues in the CDR3. V was trimmed by 4 bases and J by 4 bases, leaving 18 bases between them.